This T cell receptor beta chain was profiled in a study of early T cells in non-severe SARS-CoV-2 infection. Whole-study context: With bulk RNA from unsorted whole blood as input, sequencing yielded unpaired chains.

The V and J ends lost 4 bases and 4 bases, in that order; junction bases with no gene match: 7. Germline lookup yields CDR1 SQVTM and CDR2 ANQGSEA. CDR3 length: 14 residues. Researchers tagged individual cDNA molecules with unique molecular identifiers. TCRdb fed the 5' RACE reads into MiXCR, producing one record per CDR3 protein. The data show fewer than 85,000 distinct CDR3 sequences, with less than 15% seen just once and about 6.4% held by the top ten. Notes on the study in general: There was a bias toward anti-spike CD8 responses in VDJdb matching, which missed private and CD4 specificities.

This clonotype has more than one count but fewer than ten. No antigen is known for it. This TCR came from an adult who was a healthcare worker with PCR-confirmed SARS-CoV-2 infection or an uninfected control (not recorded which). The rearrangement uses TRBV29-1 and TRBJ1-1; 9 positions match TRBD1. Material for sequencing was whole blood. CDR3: CSVATGGSGTEAFF. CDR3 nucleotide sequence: TGCAGCGTTGCCACAGGGGGCTCGGGCACTGAAGCTTTCTTT.